This T cell receptor (beta chain) was captured by sequencing in a study of T cell repertoires in cytomegalovirus infection. Overall study context: CMV infection together with matching HLA type was indicated by public TCR beta signatures.

The study's findings and limits: It was HLA-C-restricted CMV-specific TCR beta clonotypes that dominated the response ex vivo.

CDR3 length: 14 residues. Germline trimming cut 3 bases from V and 3 bases from J; bases unmatched to any gene: 3. TCRdb independently ran MiXCR on the reads; one entry per CDR3 protein. The repertoire holds about 830,000 distinct CDR3 sequences, with about 31% as singletons. As regards this clonotype: What it binds is unknown.

The TCR sequence derives from a human donor in good health (CMV status not recorded). Some clones in this sample may be carry-over from other donors' samples. The J gene is TRBJ1-2, the V gene TRBV12-3 or TRBV12-4; TRBD1 agrees at 8 bases. The sequenced sample was cultured CD8+ T cells from PBMCs, obtained from culture after CMV antigen stimulation. CDR3 sequence (DNA): TGTGCCAGCAGTTTTGCAGGGGGCGACTATGGCTACACCTTC. It encodes CASSFAGGDYGYTF.